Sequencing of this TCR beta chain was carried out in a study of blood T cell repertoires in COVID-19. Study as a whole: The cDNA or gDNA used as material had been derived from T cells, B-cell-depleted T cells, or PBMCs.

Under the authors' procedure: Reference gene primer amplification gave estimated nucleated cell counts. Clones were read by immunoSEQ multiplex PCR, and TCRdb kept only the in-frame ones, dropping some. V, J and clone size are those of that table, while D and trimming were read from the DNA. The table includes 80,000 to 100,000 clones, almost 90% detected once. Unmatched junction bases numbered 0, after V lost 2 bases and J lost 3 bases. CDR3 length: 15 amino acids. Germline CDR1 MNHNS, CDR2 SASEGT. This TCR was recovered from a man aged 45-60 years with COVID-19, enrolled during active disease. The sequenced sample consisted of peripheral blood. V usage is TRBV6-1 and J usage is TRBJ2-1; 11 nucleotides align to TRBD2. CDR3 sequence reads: CASSELAGGYNEQFF. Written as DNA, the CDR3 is TGTGCCAGCAGTGAACTAGCGGGGGGCTACAATGAGCAGTTCTTC.